Listed here are 9 T cell receptor beta chains from one sample, sequenced in a study of cytomegalovirus exposure and HLA in healthy donors. The PCR had 60 Vbeta and 13 Jbeta primers. Only in-frame clones appear in the TCRdb table, and some are missing; sequencing was by immunoSEQ multiplex PCR. This repertoire shows more than 150,000 clones, more than 65% found once; its top ten account for approximately 3.9%. The sample comprised PBMCs. These receptor sequences come from a man aged 50-60 years in good health and CMV-seronegative.

This chain connects TRBV7-9 to TRBJ2-5, with 10 bases lining up with TRBD1. Germline V CDR1 and CDR2: SEHNR, FQNEAQ (reference sequence). V dropped 4 bases and J dropped 7; count of bases not matched to a gene: 6. CDR3 length: 14 residues. In DNA form, the CDR3 reads TGTGCCAGCAGCTGGGACAGGGGTGGGGGGACCCAGTACTTC. This sequence encodes CASSWDRGGGTQYF.

Turning to this clone: A junction end diverges from the germline sequence, so it may reflect a read error. The V and J genes are TRBV7-2 and TRBJ2-5, with 11 nucleotides matching TRBD2. Per the germline V gene, CDR1 is SGHTA and CDR2 is FQGNSA. CDR3 length: 14 residues. The CDR3, as DNA: TGTGCCAGCAGCTTTCGGACTAGCGGGTCGGGCCGGGACTTC. Amino acid sequence: CASSFRTSGSGRDF.

This chain links TRBV6-5 with TRBJ1-1; D is unclear. Germline CDR1 reads MNHEY; CDR2 reads SVGAGI. This CDR3 spans 13 amino acids. Deletions cut 6 bases from V and 5 bases from J, with 13 bases between. The CDR3 nucleotides read TGTGCCAGCAGGTTCATTCGGGGTACTGAAGCTTTCTTT. As protein: CASRFIRGTEAFF.

The chain couples TRBV2 to TRBJ1-6; 9 bases match TRBD1. The ends lost 8 bases at V and 6 bases at J; junction bases unmatched: 5. The germline CDR1 and CDR2 sequences are SNHLY and FYNNEI. The CDR3 runs 14 residues. The CDR3 DNA reads as TGTGCCAGCGTCGACAGGGGGAGTAATTCACCCCTCCACTTT. Protein sequence: CASVDRGSNSPLHF.

V is TRBV27 and J is TRBJ2-7; 7 nucleotides match TRBD1. This CDR3 has 15 residues. Germline CDR1 and CDR2: MNHEY and SMNVEV (reference sequence). V gave up 7 bases and J gave up 3 bases; unmatched junction bases: 12. The CDR3 protein is CASTPGRTGIYEQYF. The CDR3 coding sequence is TGTGCCAGCACCCCCGGTAGGACAGGAATCTACGAGCAGTACTTC.

A remark on this clone: A junction end diverges from the germline sequence, so it may reflect a read error. This chain's CDR3 is CSSSLALGGAYEQYF. In nucleotides, the CDR3 is TGTTCCAGCAGCTTAGCTTTAGGGGGAGCCTACGAGCAGTACTTC. The gene calls are TRBV7-9 and TRBJ2-7; TRBD1 is a possible D gene (6 bases). Germline lookup yields CDR1 SEHNR and CDR2 FQNEAQ (reference sequence). CDR3 length: 15 residues.

V is TRBV7-9 and J is TRBJ1-4; 11 bases align to TRBD1. This CDR3 comprises 15 residues. With V trimmed by 5 bases and J by 6 bases, 5 bases remained unmatched. Germline V gene data show CDR1 as SEHNR and CDR2 as FQNEAQ (reference sequence). CDR3 nucleotide sequence: TGTGCCAGCAGCCTTGGACAGGGGGCTCATGAAAAACTGTTTTTT. Translated: CASSLGQGAHEKLFF.

The chain carries TRBV15 and TRBJ2-5; D gene uncertain. Germline V CDR1 and CDR2: LNHNV, YYDKDF (reference sequence). Deletions cut 5 bases from V and 5 bases from J, with 15 bases between. The CDR3 has 14 amino acids. The DNA of the CDR3 is TGTGCCACCAGCTCGGTACTTACGGAGGAGACCCAGTACTTC. Translation: CATSSVLTEETQYF.

This clone has just one count. V and J are TRBV6-5 and TRBJ2-5; TRBD1 aligns across 9 bases. The J segment lost 3 bases and the V segment lost 0 bases, leaving 5 bases of the junction unmatched. Germline V CDR1 and CDR2: MNHEY, SVGAGI. The CDR3 has 16 residues. Written as DNA, the CDR3 is TGTGCCAGCAGTTACTCGAGGGGACAGGGTGAAGAGACCCAGTACTTC. The encoded protein is CASSYSRGQGEETQYF.